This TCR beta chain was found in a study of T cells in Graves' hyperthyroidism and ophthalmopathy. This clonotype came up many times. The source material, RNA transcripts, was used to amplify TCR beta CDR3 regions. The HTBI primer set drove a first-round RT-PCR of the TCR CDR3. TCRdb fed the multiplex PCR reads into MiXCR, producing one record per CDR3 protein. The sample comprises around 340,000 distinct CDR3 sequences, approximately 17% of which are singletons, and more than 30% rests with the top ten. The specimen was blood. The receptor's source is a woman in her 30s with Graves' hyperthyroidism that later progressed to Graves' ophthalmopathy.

The CDR3: CASSSAGEIDTQYF. CDR3 nucleotides: TGTGCCAGCAGTTCGGCGGGAGAGATAGATACGCAGTATTTT. The chain recombines TRBV12-3 or TRBV12-4 with TRBJ2-3; TRBD2 aligns across 7 bases. Trimming removed 4 bases from V and 5 bases from J; junction bases left unmatched: 6. The CDR3 has 14 amino acids.